What follows are 28 T cell receptor beta chains derived from one specimen sequenced in a study of response to subunit inactivated influenza vaccine. TCRdb analysed the RT-PCR reads with MiXCR anew, one entry per CDR3 protein. In the table there are around 530,000 distinct CDR3 sequences, 10% to 15% of which are singletons. The source material was PBMCs from blood, sampled on the day of vaccination. These receptors originate from a man in his fifties who received an inactivated influenza vaccine.

The chain combines TRBV28 with TRBJ2-3; possible D gene TRBD2, 7 bases. V was cut by 5 bases and J by 2 bases, with 14 bases left in between. The CDR3 has 15 amino acids. Per the germline V gene, CDR1 is MDHEN and CDR2 is SYDVKM. The CDR3 coding sequence is TGTGCCAGCAGTGAAAGAGGGGGGGCCACAGATACGCAGTATTTT. It yields the protein CASSERGGATDTQYF.

This clonotype was seen many times. The chain recombines TRBV3-1 with TRBJ1-5; perhaps TRBD1 as D (6 bases). This CDR3 is 15 amino acids long. V was shortened by 1 base and J by 4 bases, with 11 bases between the two germline ends. Germline CDR1 and CDR2: LGHDT and YNNKEL (reference sequence). This CDR3 is CASSQVLGANQPQHF. The CDR3 region has the DNA TGTGCCAGCAGCCAAGTGCTGGGGGCTAATCAGCCCCAGCATTTT.

This clonotype was observed a handful of times. The chain combines TRBV18 with TRBJ1-2; D gene unclear. Trimming took 1 base from V and 4 from J, leaving 19 bases between them. This CDR3 comprises 17 residues. From germline, CDR1 is KGHSH and CDR2 LQKENI. CDR3 DNA sequence: TGTGCCAGCTCACCACAGATGAGGAACCCCGAGCGCTATGGCTACACCTTC. This codes for CASSPQMRNPERYGYTF.

The J gene is TRBJ2-7, the V gene TRBV3-1; D may be TRBD1 or TRBD2 (6 bases each). There are 16 residues in the CDR3. The germline gives CDR1 LGHDT, CDR2 YNNKEL (reference sequence). V lost 0 bases and J lost 0, with 12 bases in between. The CDR3 bases are TGTGCCAGCAGCCAAGATTGGGGGGCCAACTCCTACGAGCAGTACTTC. Encoded protein: CASSQDWGANSYEQYF.

This clonotype was found a few times. The chain employs TRBV4-2 and TRBJ2-1; a possible D gene is TRBD2 (5 bases). This CDR3 contains 16 residues. V was pared by 1 base and J by 2 bases, with 12 bases between. Germline CDR1 LGHNA, CDR2 YNFKEQ. CDR3 region: CASSQGGGATYNEQFF. Written as DNA, the CDR3 is TGTGCCAGCAGCCAAGGCGGAGGCGCAACCTACAATGAGCAGTTCTTC.

This clonotype was found a few times. V and J are TRBV7-2 and TRBJ1-2; D is uncertain. V shed 4 bases and J shed 0 bases, with 9 bases lying between them. The CDR3 loop spans 14 amino acids. The germline V gene encodes CDR1 SGHTA and CDR2 FQGNSA. The CDR3 DNA sequence: TGTGCCAGCAGCTGGACGGACCCTAACTATGGCTACACCTTC. This encodes CASSWTDPNYGYTF.

CDR3 nucleotides: TGTGCCAGCAGGAACACAGGAGAAAATCAGCCCCAGCATTTT. It is translated as CASRNTGENQPQHF. The chain combines TRBV7-2 with TRBJ1-5; D perhaps matches TRBD1 (5 bases). V gave up 6 bases and J gave up 4 bases, with 13 bases separating them. Germline V gives CDR1 SGHTA, CDR2 FQGNSA. There are 14 residues in the CDR3.

The chain links TRBV20-1 to TRBJ2-1; 7 nucleotides align to TRBD2. The V gene end was trimmed by 3 bases and the J gene end by 0 bases; junction bases not matched to a gene: 8. CDR3 length: 16 amino acids. Germline-derived CDR1 and CDR2 are DFQATT and SNEGSKA (reference sequence). CDR3: CSARDQVAGSYNEQFF. For the CDR3, the DNA is TGCAGTGCTAGGGACCAGGTAGCGGGCTCCTACAATGAGCAGTTCTTC.

There are a few counts of this clonotype. The chain carries TRBV5-1 and TRBJ2-7; TRBD1 matches at 9 bases. Germline lookup yields CDR1 SGHRS and CDR2 YFSETQ. V was clipped by 8 bases and J by 3 bases; unmatched bases: 9. The CDR3 has 14 residues. CDR3 amino acids: CASSSGQGFYEQYF. CDR3 DNA sequence: TGCGCCAGTTCCTCGGGACAGGGTTTCTACGAGCAGTACTTC.

This clonotype was counted a few times. The chain uses TRBV6-2 or TRBV6-3 and TRBJ2-1; TRBD1 matches at 8 bases. With V trimmed by 0 bases and J by 4 bases, 2 bases remained unmatched. Germline V gene lookup returns CDR1 MNHEY and CDR2 SVGEGT. This CDR3 region has 15 residues. The CDR3 DNA is TGTGCCAGCAGTTACTCCAGACAGGGGTACAATGAGCAGTTCTTC. It yields the protein CASSYSRQGYNEQFF.

In its sample, this clonotype was seen a few times. The chain uses TRBV2 and TRBJ2-1, with 7 nucleotides matching TRBD2. This CDR3 is built from 14 residues. With 1 base clipped from V and 9 bases from J, the junction kept 6 bases outside the gene matches. The germline CDR1 and CDR2 sequences are SNHLY and FYNNEI. The CDR3 DNA sequence: TGTGCCAGCAGTGAAGAATCGGGGGAGGGTGAGCAGTTCTTC. Encoded protein: CASSEESGEGEQFF.

Comments on this clonotype: A much larger clone lies a single base off, so this may be a read error. The chain has TRBV29-1 and TRBJ2-7; 7 positions agree with TRBD2. The germline CDR1 and CDR2 sequences are SQVTM and ANQGSEA. The V segment lost 6 bases and the J segment 4 bases; nucleotides outside the gene matches: 12. This CDR3 region has 14 residues. The CDR3 protein is CSVTGLPGVYEQYF. As DNA, the CDR3 is TGCAGCGTCACGGGACTACCGGGAGTGTACGAGCAGTACTTC.

The chain joins TRBV2 to TRBJ2-5, with 9 bases fitting TRBD1. Germline V gene data show CDR1 as SNHLY and CDR2 as FYNNEI. The CDR3 spans 15 residues. The trim removed 7 bases at V and 1 base at J, leaving 7 bases unmatched. The CDR3 bases are TGTGCCAGCACTGGGGGACAGGGCACCCAAGAGACCCAGTACTTC. This codes for CASTGGQGTQETQYF.

This clonotype was counted between two and nine times. This CDR3 is CASSPDSPEAFF. The CDR3 bases are TGTGCCAGCTCACCAGACAGTCCTGAAGCTTTCTTT. The chain is built from TRBV18 and TRBJ1-1; TRBD1 is a possible D gene (5 bases). Germline V gene lookup returns CDR1 KGHSH and CDR2 LQKENI. The V end was cut by 2 bases, the J end by 6 bases, with 7 bases between. The CDR3 runs to 12 residues.

This clonotype was found a few times. The rearrangement links TRBV5-6 to TRBJ1-2; a weak D match, TRBD1 (6 bases). The CDR3 has 14 amino acids. Germline-derived CDR1 and CDR2 are SGHDT and YYEEEE. Trimming removed 7 bases at V and 4 bases at J, with 17 bases between. CDR3 protein: CASRPMGGAYGYTF. CDR3 DNA sequence: TGTGCCAGCCGCCCCATGGGGGGCGCCTATGGCTACACCTTC.

This clonotype was seen many times. The gene calls are TRBV5-1 and TRBJ2-7; D might be TRBD1 (5 bases). This CDR3 region has 12 residues. Looked up from germline, CDR1 is SGHRS and CDR2 is YFSETQ. The ends were cut back, 0 bases at V and 4 bases at J, with 5 bases in the middle. This chain's CDR3 is CASSLEGYEQYF. Written as DNA, the CDR3 is TGCGCCAGCAGCTTGGAGGGGTACGAGCAGTACTTC.

This clonotype was seen a few times. The chain uses TRBV15 and TRBJ2-7; D is perhaps TRBD2 (6 bases). CDR3 length: 15 residues. Deletions cut 0 bases from V and 2 bases from J, with 11 bases between. Germline V gives CDR1 LNHNV, CDR2 YYDKDF (reference sequence). The CDR3 spells CATSRDDSGTYEQYF. CDR3 DNA: TGTGCCACCAGCAGAGATGATAGCGGAACCTACGAGCAGTACTTC.

This clonotype was seen many times. This rearrangement joins TRBV28 to TRBJ1-1; 7 bases agree with TRBD1. The germline gives CDR1 MDHEN, CDR2 SYDVKM. J lost 2 bases, V lost 6 bases, and 15 bases had no gene match. The CDR3 is made up of 17 amino acids. CDR3 sequence: CASSQTGRGLTNTEAFF. The CDR3 DNA is TGTGCCAGCAGCCAGACGGGCAGGGGGTTAACCAACACTGAAGCTTTCTTT.

DNA of the CDR3: TGTGCCAGCAGCTTAGTGGGACTAGCGGGGGCGAACACCGGGGAGCTGTTTTTT. Translation: CASSLVGLAGANTGELFF. This chain connects TRBV11-2 to TRBJ2-2; 14 bases line up with TRBD2. V lost 1 base to trimming and J lost 0 bases; unmatched junction nucleotides: 1. The CDR3 is 18 amino acids. CDR1 is SGHAT, CDR2 FQNNGV, per germline.

This clonotype was seen repeatedly, ten times or more. The chain is built from TRBV29-1 and TRBJ2-2; 7 bases match TRBD2. Germline V CDR1 and CDR2: SQVTM, ANQGSEA. The CDR3 has 12 amino acids. J was trimmed by 6 bases and V by 5 bases; bases with no gene match: 3. DNA of the CDR3: TGCAGCGTTTCCGGACTAGCCGGGGAGCTGTTTTTT. Translating gives CSVSGLAGELFF.

This clonotype came up a few times. The rearrangement joins TRBV5-6 to TRBJ1-2; D gene uncertain. This CDR3 contains 13 residues. Trimming stripped 4 bases from V and 1 base from J, with 8 bases between. Germline-derived CDR1 and CDR2 are SGHDT and YYEEEE. CDR3 sequence (DNA): TGTGCCAGCAGCCACAGAGATAACTATGGCTACACCTTC. It is translated as CASSHRDNYGYTF.

The chain couples TRBV7-9 to TRBJ2-7; 10 nucleotides line up with TRBD1. CDR3 length: 17 residues. With V trimmed by 5 bases and J by 3 bases, 13 bases remained unmatched. Per germline, CDR1 SEHNR and CDR2 FQNEAQ (reference sequence). The CDR3 loop reads CASSHSTPGTGDYEQYF. Here the CDR3 DNA reads TGTGCCAGCAGCCACTCAACACCCGGGACAGGGGACTACGAGCAGTACTTC.

Only a few counts were recorded for this clonotype. The chain employs TRBV3-1 and TRBJ1-1; D remains ambiguous. Germline V gene sequence: CDR1 LGHDT, CDR2 YNNKEL (reference sequence). Deletions cut 1 base from V and 7 bases from J, with 7 bases between. This CDR3 region has 12 residues. The CDR3 reads CASSQAGGEAFF. In DNA form, the CDR3 reads TGTGCCAGCAGCCAAGCAGGCGGTGAAGCTTTCTTT.

The gene calls are TRBV7-6 and TRBJ1-1, with D hard to call. Trimming took 0 bases from V and 1 from J, leaving 15 bases between them. This CDR3 comprises 17 residues. Germline CDR1 is SGHVS and CDR2 is FNYEAQ. The CDR3 DNA is TGTGCCAGCAGCTTAGCGCCCGCACCCATCAGGAACACTGAAGCTTTCTTT. Its translation: CASSLAPAPIRNTEAFF.

J is TRBJ2-2 and V is TRBV9; 9 nucleotides align to TRBD1. Germline CDR1 and CDR2: SGDLS and YYNGEE. Trimming removed 3 bases from V and 7 bases from J; junction bases left unmatched: 7. This CDR3 comprises 15 residues. The CDR3 loop reads CASSGRQGEVGELFF. The CDR3 DNA reads as TGTGCCAGCAGCGGCCGACAGGGGGAAGTCGGGGAGCTGTTTTTT. The variable domain in full, with the rest retrieved from reference TRBV9 and TRBJ2-2, is DSGVTQTPKHLITATGQRVTLRCSPRSGDLSVYWYQQSLDQGLQFLIQYYNGEERAKGNILERFSAQQFPDLHSELNLSSLELGDSALYFCASSGRQGEVGELFFGEGSRLTVL.

This chain links TRBV5-6 with TRBJ2-3; 10 bases are a match to TRBD2. The CDR3 is made up of 15 amino acids. Germline V gene lookup returns CDR1 SGHDT and CDR2 YYEEEE. V shed 2 bases and J 7 bases; nucleotides not matched to a gene: 7. CDR3 protein: CASSFRLAGVNTQYF. DNA for the CDR3: TGTGCCAGCAGCTTCCGGCTAGCGGGGGTAAATACGCAGTATTTT.

This clonotype showed up many times. The V call is TRBV11-2, the J call TRBJ2-7, with TRBD2 matching over 11 bases. The ends lost 2 bases at V and 1 base at J; junction bases unmatched: 4. The germline CDR1 and CDR2 sequences are SGHAT and FQNNGV. This CDR3 region has 16 residues. CDR3 sequence: CASSLYLAGGSYEQYF. In nucleotides, the CDR3 is TGTGCCAGCAGCTTATACCTAGCGGGGGGTTCCTACGAGCAGTACTTC.

This chain uses TRBV27 with TRBJ2-7; D assignment may be TRBD1 or TRBD2 (6 bases each). Trimming took 5 bases from V and 5 from J, leaving 16 bases between them. The CDR3 is 14 amino acids. Germline V gene data show CDR1 as MNHEY and CDR2 as SMNVEV (reference sequence). The CDR3: CASSPAGEAHEQYF. The CDR3 region has the DNA TGTGCCAGCAGTCCTGCAGGGGAGGCCCACGAGCAGTACTTC.